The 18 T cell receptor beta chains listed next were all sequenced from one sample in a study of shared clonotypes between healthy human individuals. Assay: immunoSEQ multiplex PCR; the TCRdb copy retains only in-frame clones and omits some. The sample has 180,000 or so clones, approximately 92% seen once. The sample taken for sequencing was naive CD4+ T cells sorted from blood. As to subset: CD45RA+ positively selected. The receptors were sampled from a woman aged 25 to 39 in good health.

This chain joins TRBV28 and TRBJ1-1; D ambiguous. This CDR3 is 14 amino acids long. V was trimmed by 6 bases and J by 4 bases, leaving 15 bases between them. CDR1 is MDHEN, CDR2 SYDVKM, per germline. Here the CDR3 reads CASRLRTLATEAFF. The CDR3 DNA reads TGTGCCAGCAGGCTGAGAACCCTCGCCACTGAAGCTTTCTTT.

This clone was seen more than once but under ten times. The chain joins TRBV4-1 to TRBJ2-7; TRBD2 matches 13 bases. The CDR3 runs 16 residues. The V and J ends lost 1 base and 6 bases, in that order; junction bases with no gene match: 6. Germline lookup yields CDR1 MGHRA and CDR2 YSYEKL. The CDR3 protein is CASSQGRGLAGVEQYF. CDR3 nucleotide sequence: TGCGCCAGCAGCCAAGGCCGAGGACTAGCGGGAGTCGAGCAGTACTTC.

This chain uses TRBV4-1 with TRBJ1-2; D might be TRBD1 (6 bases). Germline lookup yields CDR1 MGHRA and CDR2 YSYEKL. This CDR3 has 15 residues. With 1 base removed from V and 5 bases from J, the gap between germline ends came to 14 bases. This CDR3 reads CASSQAVGQSYGYTF. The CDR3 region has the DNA TGCGCCAGCAGCCAAGCCGTGGGACAATCGTATGGCTACACCTTC.

CDR3 coding DNA: TGTGCCAGCAGCGCCAGACAGGGGTCCTCTGGAAACACCATATATTTT. As protein: CASSARQGSSGNTIYF. This chain links TRBV9 with TRBJ1-3; 8 positions agree with TRBD1. This CDR3 has 16 residues. The J segment lost 0 bases and the V segment lost 3 bases, leaving 5 bases of the junction unmatched. Germline V gives CDR1 SGDLS, CDR2 YYNGEE.

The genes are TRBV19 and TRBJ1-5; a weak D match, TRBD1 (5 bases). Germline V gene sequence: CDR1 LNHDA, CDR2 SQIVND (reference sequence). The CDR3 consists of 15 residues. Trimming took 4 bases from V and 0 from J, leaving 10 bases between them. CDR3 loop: CASSRDGYSNQPQHF. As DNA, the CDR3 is TGTGCCAGTAGTAGGGACGGGTATAGCAATCAGCCCCAGCATTTT.

The DNA for the CDR3 is TGTGCCAGCAGGTCATTCCGGGACAACTATAGCAATCAGCCCCAGCATTTT. Residues: CASRSFRDNYSNQPQHF. The V call is TRBV5-8, the J call TRBJ1-5; tentatively, D is TRBD1 (6 bases). CDR1 is SGHTS, CDR2 YDEGEE, per germline. V was cut by 5 bases and J by 0 bases, with 18 bases left in between. This CDR3 comprises 17 residues.

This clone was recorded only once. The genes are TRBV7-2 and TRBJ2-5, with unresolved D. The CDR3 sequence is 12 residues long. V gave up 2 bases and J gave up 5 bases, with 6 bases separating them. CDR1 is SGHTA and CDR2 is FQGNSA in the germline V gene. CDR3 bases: TGTGCCAGCAGCTTATGGTTTGAGACCCAGTACTTC. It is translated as CASSLWFETQYF.

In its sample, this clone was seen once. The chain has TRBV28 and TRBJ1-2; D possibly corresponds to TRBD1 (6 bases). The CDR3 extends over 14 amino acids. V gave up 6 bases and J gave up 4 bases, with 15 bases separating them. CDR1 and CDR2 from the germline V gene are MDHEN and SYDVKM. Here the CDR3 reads CASRDSQPGYGYTF. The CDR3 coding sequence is TGTGCCAGCAGGGACAGTCAGCCGGGCTATGGCTACACCTTC.

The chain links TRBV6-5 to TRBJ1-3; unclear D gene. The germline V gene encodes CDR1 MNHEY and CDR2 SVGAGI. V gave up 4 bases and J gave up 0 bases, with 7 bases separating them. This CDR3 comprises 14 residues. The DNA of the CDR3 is TGTGCCAGCAGTTTGGTTTACTCTGGAAACACCATATATTTT. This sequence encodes CASSLVYSGNTIYF.

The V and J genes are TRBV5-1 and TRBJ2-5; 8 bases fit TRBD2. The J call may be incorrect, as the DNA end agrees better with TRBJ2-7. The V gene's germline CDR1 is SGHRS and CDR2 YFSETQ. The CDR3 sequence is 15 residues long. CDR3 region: CASSLPGLAVGEQYF. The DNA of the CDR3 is TGCGCCAGCAGCCTCCCCGGACTAGCCGTTGGCGAGCAGTACTTC.

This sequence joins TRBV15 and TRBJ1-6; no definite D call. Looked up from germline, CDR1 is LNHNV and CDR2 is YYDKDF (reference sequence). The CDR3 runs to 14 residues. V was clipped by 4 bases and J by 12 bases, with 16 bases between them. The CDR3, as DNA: TGTGCCACCAGCACTCATCCCACCTCGGGACCCCTCCACTTT. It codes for CATSTHPTSGPLHF.

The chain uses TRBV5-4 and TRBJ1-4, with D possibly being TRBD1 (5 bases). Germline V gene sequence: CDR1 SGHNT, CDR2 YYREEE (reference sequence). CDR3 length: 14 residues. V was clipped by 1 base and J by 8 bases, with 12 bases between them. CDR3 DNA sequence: TGTGCCAGCAGCTTGTCCGGGGGACGCGAAAAACTGTTTTTT. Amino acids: CASSLSGGREKLFF.

DNA for the CDR3: TGTGCCAGTAAGGGCGGAGCTTTGAACACTGAAGCTTTCTTT. This translates into CASKGGALNTEAFF. This rearrangement joins TRBV2 to TRBJ1-1; no reliable D call. Germline V gives CDR1 SNHLY, CDR2 FYNNEI. This CDR3 is 14 amino acids long. V was pared by 9 bases and J by 0 bases, with 14 bases between.

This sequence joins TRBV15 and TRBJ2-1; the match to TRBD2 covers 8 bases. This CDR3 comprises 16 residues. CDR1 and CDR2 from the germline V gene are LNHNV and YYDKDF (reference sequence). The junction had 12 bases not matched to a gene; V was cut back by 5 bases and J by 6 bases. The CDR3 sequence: CATSPAGSGIANEQFF. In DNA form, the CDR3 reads TGTGCCACCAGCCCCGCTGGTAGCGGGATCGCCAATGAGCAGTTCTTC.

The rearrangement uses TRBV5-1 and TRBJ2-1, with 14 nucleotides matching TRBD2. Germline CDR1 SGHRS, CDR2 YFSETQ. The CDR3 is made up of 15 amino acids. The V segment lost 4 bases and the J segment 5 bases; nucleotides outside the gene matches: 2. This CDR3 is CASSRGLAGDNEQFF. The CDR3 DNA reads TGCGCCAGCAGCCGGGGACTAGCGGGGGACAATGAGCAGTTCTTC.

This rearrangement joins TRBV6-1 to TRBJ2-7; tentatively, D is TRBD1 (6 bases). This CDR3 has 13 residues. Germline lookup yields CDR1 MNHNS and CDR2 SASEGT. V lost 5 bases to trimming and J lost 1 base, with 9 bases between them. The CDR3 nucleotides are TGTGCCAGCAGTTTCGACAGGTCCTACGAGCAGTACTTC. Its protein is CASSFDRSYEQYF.

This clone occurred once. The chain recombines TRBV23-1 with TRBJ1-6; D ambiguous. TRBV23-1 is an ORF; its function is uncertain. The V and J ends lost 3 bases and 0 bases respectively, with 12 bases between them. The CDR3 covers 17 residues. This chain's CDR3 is CASSQCQTDSYNSPLHF. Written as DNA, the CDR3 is TGCGCCAGCAGTCAGTGTCAAACCGACTCCTATAATTCACCCCTCCACTTT.

CDR3 nucleotides: TGTGCCAGTGGGTCGGGCTTGAACACTGAAGCTTTCTTT. Its protein is CASGSGLNTEAFF. The V and J genes are TRBV5-5 and TRBJ1-1, with D uncertain. Germline V gene lookup returns CDR1 SGHKS and CDR2 YYEKEE (reference sequence). Trimming left V 8 bases short and J 0 bases short, with 11 bases between. The CDR3 runs to 13 residues.